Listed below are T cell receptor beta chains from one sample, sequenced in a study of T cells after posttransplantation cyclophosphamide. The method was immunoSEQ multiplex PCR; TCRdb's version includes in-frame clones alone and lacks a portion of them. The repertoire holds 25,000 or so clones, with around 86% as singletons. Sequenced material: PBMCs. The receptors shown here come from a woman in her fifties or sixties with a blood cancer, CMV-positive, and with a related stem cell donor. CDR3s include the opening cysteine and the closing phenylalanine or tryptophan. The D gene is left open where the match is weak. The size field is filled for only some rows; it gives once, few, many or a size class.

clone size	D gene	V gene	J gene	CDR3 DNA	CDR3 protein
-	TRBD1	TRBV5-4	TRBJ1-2	TGTGCCAGCAGCGAGGGACAGGGTTATGGCTACACCTTC	CASSEGQGYGYTF
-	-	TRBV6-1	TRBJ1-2	TGTGCCAGCATTCGCCAGGCGACTAACTATGGCTACACCTTC	CASIRQATNYGYTF
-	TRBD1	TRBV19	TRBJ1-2	TGTGCCAGTAGTATAGCTCCCGGGACAGGGCGCGGCTACACCTTC	CASSIAPGTGRGYTF
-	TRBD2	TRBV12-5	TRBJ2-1	TGTGCTAGTGGTTTGGTATTGTCTTCCGGGACTAGCGGGATTCACAATGAGCAGTTCTTC	CASGLVLSSGTSGIHNEQFF
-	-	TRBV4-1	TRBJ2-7	TGCGCCAGCAGCCATGAGGTCGAGCAGTACTTC	CASSHEVEQYF
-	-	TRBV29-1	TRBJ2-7	TGCAGCGTTGGAATTTATAGTTTGGTCGGCGAGCAGTACTTC	CSVGIYSLVGEQYF
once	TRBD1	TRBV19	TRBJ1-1	TGTGCCAGTAGTGCGCAAATCGGGACAGGGGCCCGCGCTTTCTTT	CASSAQIGTGARAFF
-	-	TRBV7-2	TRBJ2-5	TGTGCCAGCAGCAGCGGAACGGGACTGCTCCAAGAGACCCAGTACTTC	CASSSGTGLLQETQYF
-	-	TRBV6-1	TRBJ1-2	TGTGCCAGCAGTGAAAGTGGTTGGGCAGGAAACTATGGCTACACCTTC	CASSESGWAGNYGYTF
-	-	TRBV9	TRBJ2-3	TGTGCCAGCAGCCCCCGGACTTTACCTAGCACAGATACGCAGTATTTT	CASSPRTLPSTDTQYF
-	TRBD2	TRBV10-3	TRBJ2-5	TGTGCCACCAACGGACTAGCGGGGGGACAAGAGACCCAGTACTTC	CATNGLAGGQETQYF
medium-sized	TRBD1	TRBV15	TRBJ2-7	TGTGCCACCTCAGACGGGACAGTCTACGAGCAGTACTTC	CATSDGTVYEQYF
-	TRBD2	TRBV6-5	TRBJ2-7	TGTGCCAGCAGTTTCGAAGCGGGGGACTACGAGCAGTACTTC	CASSFEAGDYEQYF
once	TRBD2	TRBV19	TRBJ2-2	TGTGCCAGTAGTCAACTAGCGGGAGTTCCCGGGGAGCTGTTTTTT	CASSQLAGVPGELFF
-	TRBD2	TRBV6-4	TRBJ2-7	TGTGCCAGCAGTGCTACCGGGACTAGCTACGAGCAGTACTTC	CASSATGTSYEQYF
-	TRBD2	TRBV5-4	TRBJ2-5	TGTGCCAGCAGGTCTAGCGGGAGTTGGGAGACCCAGTACTTC	CASRSSGSWETQYF
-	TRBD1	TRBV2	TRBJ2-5	TGTGCCGGACAGGGGGCTGGAGAGACCCAGTACTTC	CAGQGAGETQYF
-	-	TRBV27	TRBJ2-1	TGTGCCAGCAGTTCTCGAGGAGGCGGGAGAGGGGGTGAGCAGTTCTTC	CASSSRGGGRGGEQFF
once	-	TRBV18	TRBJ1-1	TGTGCCAGCTCACCACCCCAGGGAAACACTGAAGCTTTCTTT	CASSPPQGNTEAFF
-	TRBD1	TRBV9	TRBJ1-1	TGTGCCAGCAGCGCCGGGACAGGGTTGAACACTGAAGCTTTCTTT	CASSAGTGLNTEAFF
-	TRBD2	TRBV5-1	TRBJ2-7	TGCGCCAGCAGCTCCCACCGGCTAGCGGAAACCTACGAGCAGTACTTC	CASSSHRLAETYEQYF
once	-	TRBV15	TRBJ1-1	TGTGCCACCAGCAGAGTTGGGCAGGTGAACACTGAAGCTTTCTTT	CATSRVGQVNTEAFF
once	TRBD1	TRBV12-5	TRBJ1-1	TGTGCTAGTGGTTTGGTGGGGACAGACACTGAAGCTTTCTTT	CASGLVGTDTEAFF
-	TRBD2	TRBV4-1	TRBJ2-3	TGCGCCAGCAGCCGCCTAGCGGGCCGCTTGTCTAGCACAGATACGCAGTATTTT	CASSRLAGRLSSTDTQYF
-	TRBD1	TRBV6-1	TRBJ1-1	TGTGCCAGCAGTAAGGACAGGGCGAACACTGAAGCTTTCTTT	CASSKDRANTEAFF
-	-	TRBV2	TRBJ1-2	TGTGCCAGCAGCCCTAACCAAGGCATTCGGGATGGCTACACCTTC	CASSPNQGIRDGYTF